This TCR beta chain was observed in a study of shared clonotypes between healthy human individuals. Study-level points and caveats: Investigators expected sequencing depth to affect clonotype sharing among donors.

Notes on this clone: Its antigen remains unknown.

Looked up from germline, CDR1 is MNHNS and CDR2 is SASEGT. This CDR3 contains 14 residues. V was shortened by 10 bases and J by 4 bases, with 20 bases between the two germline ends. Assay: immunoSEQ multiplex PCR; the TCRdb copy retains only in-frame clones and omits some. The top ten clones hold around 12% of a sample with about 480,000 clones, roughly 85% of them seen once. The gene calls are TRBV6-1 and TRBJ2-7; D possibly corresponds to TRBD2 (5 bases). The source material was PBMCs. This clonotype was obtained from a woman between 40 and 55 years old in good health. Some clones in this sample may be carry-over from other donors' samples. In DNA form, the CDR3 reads TGTGCCATACAAAGGAGCGGCAGAAGATACGAGCAGTACTTC. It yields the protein CAIQRSGRRYEQYF.